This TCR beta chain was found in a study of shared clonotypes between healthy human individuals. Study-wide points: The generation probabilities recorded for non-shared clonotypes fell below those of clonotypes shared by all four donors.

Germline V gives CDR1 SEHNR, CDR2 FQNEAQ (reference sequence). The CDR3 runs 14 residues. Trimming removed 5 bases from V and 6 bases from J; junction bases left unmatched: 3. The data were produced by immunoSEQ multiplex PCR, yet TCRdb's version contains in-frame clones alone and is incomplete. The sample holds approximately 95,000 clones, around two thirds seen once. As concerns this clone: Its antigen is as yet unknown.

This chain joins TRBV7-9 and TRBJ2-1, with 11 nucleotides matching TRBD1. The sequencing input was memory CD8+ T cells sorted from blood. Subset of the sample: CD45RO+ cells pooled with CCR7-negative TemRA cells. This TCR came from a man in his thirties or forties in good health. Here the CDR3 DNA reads TGTGCCAGCAGCGTGGGGACAGGGGGCAATGAGCAGTTCTTC. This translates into CASSVGTGGNEQFF.